The 25 T cell receptor beta chains below come from one sample, sequenced in a study of blood T cell repertoires in COVID-19. Libraries were prepared by immunoSEQ multiplex PCR; TCRdb keeps only in-frame clonotypes and omits some of them. The sample holds about 89,000 clones; 75% to 80% are singletons and the top ten take roughly 6%. Input material: peripheral blood. These receptors all come from a man between 65 and 79 years old with COVID-19, enrolled during active disease.

This clone has just a few counts. The genes are TRBV19 and TRBJ2-1; 9 bases fit TRBD2. Trimming took 6 bases from V and 2 from J; bases not matched to a gene: 8. This CDR3 comprises 16 residues. The V gene's germline CDR1 is LNHDA and CDR2 SQIVND (reference sequence). CDR3 sequence (DNA): TGTGCCAGTAGCCTCAAGGCGGGGGGGCCCTACAATGAGCAGTTCTTC. It specifies CASSLKAGGPYNEQFF.

The chain uses TRBV6-5 and TRBJ2-4, with a weak D call TRBD2 (6 bases). CDR3 length: 15 residues. Trimming stripped 2 bases from V and 1 base from J, with 9 bases between. Germline V gives CDR1 MNHEY, CDR2 SVGAGI. CDR3 region: CASSYGGAAKNIQYF. In nucleotides, the CDR3 is TGTGCCAGCAGTTACGGAGGGGCCGCCAAAAACATTCAGTACTTC.

This chain links TRBV5-4 with TRBJ1-1; 7 positions agree with TRBD1. The CDR3 has 16 amino acids. The germline V gene encodes CDR1 SGHNT and CDR2 YYREEE (reference sequence). The ends lost 3 bases at V and 4 bases at J; junction bases unmatched: 12. The chain's CDR3 is CASSSVLDREGTEAFF. The CDR3 DNA sequence: TGTGCCAGCAGCTCGGTCCTAGACAGGGAAGGCACTGAAGCTTTCTTT.

V usage is TRBV18 and J usage is TRBJ2-7; 11 nucleotides align to TRBD2. The V segment lost 0 bases and the J segment 3 bases; nucleotides outside the gene matches: 7. The CDR3 loop spans 17 amino acids. Per the germline V gene, CDR1 is KGHSH and CDR2 is LQKENI. CDR3 residues: CASSPPVPSGRYYEQYF. Written as DNA, the CDR3 is TGTGCCAGCTCACCACCCGTCCCTAGCGGGAGGTACTACGAGCAGTACTTC.

The rearrangement links TRBV5-4 to TRBJ2-5; possible D gene TRBD2, 7 bases. The CDR3 is 16 amino acids. Germline CDR1 reads SGHNT; CDR2 reads YYREEE (reference sequence). V was trimmed by 2 bases and J by 4 bases, leaving 18 bases between them. CDR3 region: CASSFPSGGARETQYF. In DNA, the CDR3 is TGTGCCAGCAGCTTCCCCTCTGGGGGGGCCCGAGAGACCCAGTACTTC.

V and J are TRBV10-1 and TRBJ2-7; TRBD2 agrees at 7 bases. CDR1 is WNHNN and CDR2 is SYGVQD in the germline V gene (reference sequence). CDR3 length: 15 amino acids. Trimming cost V 7 bases and J 2 bases; bases outside gene matches: 11. For the CDR3, the DNA is TGCGCCAGCATTTGTTCCGGGACTACCGCCTACGAGCAGTACTTC. Translated, it gives CASICSGTTAYEQYF.

The V call is TRBV6-5, the J call TRBJ1-4; unclear D gene. The CDR3 runs 14 residues. Trimming took 5 bases from V and 1 from J, leaving 8 bases between them. Germline V gives CDR1 MNHEY, CDR2 SVGAGI. DNA of the CDR3: TGTGCCAGCAGTAAACAAGTAACTAATGAAAAACTGTTTTTT. This sequence encodes CASSKQVTNEKLFF.

Here the CDR3 DNA reads TGTGCCATCAGTGGGGGCAGCACCTACGAGCAGTACTTC. It codes for CAISGGSTYEQYF. The chain carries TRBV10-3 and TRBJ2-7, with TRBD1 as a possible D gene (5 bases). The V and J ends lost 4 bases and 2 bases respectively, with 9 bases between them. This CDR3 region has 13 residues. Germline CDR1 reads ENHRY; CDR2 reads SYGVKD.

This chain links TRBV3-1 (or the pseudogene TRBV3-2) with TRBJ2-7; TRBD2 matches at 13 bases. Trimming at V came to 0 bases and at J to 2 bases, leaving 1 base not matched to a gene. Germline V gene data show CDR1 as LGHDT and CDR2 as YNNKEL (reference sequence). There are 16 residues in the CDR3. The CDR3 loop is CASSQDGTSGAYEQYF. DNA of the CDR3: TGTGCCAGCAGCCAAGACGGGACTAGCGGGGCCTACGAGCAGTACTTC.

The CDR3 loop reads CASSVGDVFFGNTIYF. The CDR3 nucleotides read TGTGCCAGCAGCGTCGGGGATGTGTTTTTCGGAAACACCATATATTTT. V gene TRBV9 combines with J gene TRBJ1-3; D unresolved. Between the trimmed V and J ends, which lost 2 bases and 4 bases, there was a span of 16 bases. The germline V gene encodes CDR1 SGDLS and CDR2 YYNGEE. The CDR3 contains 16 residues.

The rearrangement uses TRBV5-5 and TRBJ2-7; D is ambiguous. Germline V gene data show CDR1 as SGHKS and CDR2 as YYEKEE (reference sequence). Trimming took off 0 bases at V and 3 bases at J, with 4 bases between the two ends. CDR3 length: 12 residues. CDR3 amino acids: CASSLAHYEQYF. The CDR3 DNA reads TGTGCCAGCAGCTTGGCCCACTACGAGCAGTACTTC.

The chain is built from TRBV6-2 or TRBV6-3 and TRBJ2-5; weak D call: TRBD1 (5 bases). The V gene's germline CDR1 is MNHEY and CDR2 SVGEGT. The CDR3 has 15 amino acids. V was clipped by 6 bases and J by 2 bases, with 16 bases between them. The CDR3 sequence: CASSRKGSPQETQYF. The DNA of the CDR3 is TGTGCCAGCAGCCGTAAGGGGTCCCCTCAAGAGACCCAGTACTTC.

For the CDR3, the DNA is TGTGCCAGCATCAGAAGGGAGGGCCCAGCCAAAAACATTCAGTACTTC. It codes for CASIRREGPAKNIQYF. The genes are TRBV25-1 and TRBJ2-4; TRBD2 matches at 7 bases. Germline CDR1 reads MGHDK; CDR2 reads SYGVNS. Trimming cost V 7 bases and J 0 bases; bases outside gene matches: 9. The CDR3 is made up of 16 amino acids. Together with reference TRBV25-1 and TRBJ2-4, the CDR3 gives the full variable domain: EADIYQTPRYLVIGTGKKITLECSQTMGHDKMYWYQQDPGMELHLIHYSYGVNSTEKGDLSSESTVSRIRTEHFPLTLESARPSHTSQYLCASIRREGPAKNIQYFGAGTRLSVL.

The chain has TRBV18 and TRBJ1-1; 7 bases are a match to TRBD1. The germline gives CDR1 KGHSH, CDR2 LQKENI. The CDR3 runs to 14 residues. The junction had 4 bases not matched to a gene; V was cut back by 2 bases and J by 4 bases. The DNA for the CDR3 is TGTGCCAGCTCACCAATGACAGGGACCACTGAAGCTTTCTTT. Translation gives CASSPMTGTTEAFF.

The table lists this clone with a count of one. The V call is TRBV7-5, the J call TRBJ2-3; TRBD2 is taken as the D call from the table, unchecked against the DNA. TRBV7-5 is a recognized pseudogene. This CDR3 has 12 amino acids. CDR3 in DNA: TGTGCCAGAAGCCTGGAGGGGTTCCCGCAGTATTTT. It codes for CARSLEGFPQYF.

V and J are TRBV30 and TRBJ1-2; D is perhaps TRBD1 (6 bases). From germline, CDR1 is GTSNPN and CDR2 SVGIG (reference sequence). There are 13 residues in the CDR3. V shed 1 base and J shed 8 bases, with 14 bases lying between them. The CDR3 sequence is CAWSEGGPKGYTF. Written as DNA, the CDR3 is TGTGCCTGGAGTGAGGGGGGGCCGAAGGGCTACACCTTC.

This clone was counted a few times. This chain uses TRBV5-5 with TRBJ2-3; tentatively, D is TRBD2 (6 bases). The V and J ends lost 4 bases and 2 bases respectively, with 14 bases between them. The germline gives CDR1 SGHKS, CDR2 YYEKEE (reference sequence). The CDR3 contains 15 residues. The CDR3 reads CASSKGSGFTDTQYF. The CDR3 DNA sequence: TGTGCCAGCAGCAAAGGGAGCGGGTTCACAGATACGCAGTATTTT.

V gene TRBV5-6 combines with J gene TRBJ2-7; 12 nucleotides agree with TRBD2. J gave up 0 bases and V 6 bases, and 10 bases lay outside the gene matches. Germline loops: CDR1 SGHDT, CDR2 YYEEEE. The CDR3 covers 17 residues. CDR3: CASTDGGLAGHSYEQYF. CDR3 in DNA: TGTGCCAGCACCGACGGGGGACTAGCGGGCCACTCCTACGAGCAGTACTTC.

The chain employs TRBV12-5 and TRBJ2-3; 7 positions agree with TRBD2. V shed 0 bases, J shed 2 bases, and the junction held 20 bases outside the gene matches. The germline V gene has CDR1 LGHNT and CDR2 FRNRAP. This CDR3 comprises 21 residues. For the CDR3, the DNA is TGTGCTAGTGGTTTGGTACGTAAAGCGGGGAACCTAGAAAATTACACAGATACGCAGTATTTT. It encodes CASGLVRKAGNLENYTDTQYF.

Note on this clone: Different DNA sequences within this sample yield the same CDR3. The rearrangement joins TRBV11-2 to TRBJ2-7; D perhaps matches TRBD2 (6 bases). V dropped 3 bases and J dropped 1 base, with 7 bases sitting between them. Germline V lookup: CDR1 SGHAT, CDR2 FQNNGV. The CDR3 totals 13 residues. The CDR3 here is CASSFGGSYEQYF. DNA for the CDR3: TGTGCCAGCAGCTTTGGGGGGTCCTACGAGCAGTACTTC.

The chain couples TRBV7-9 to TRBJ1-1, with a weak D call TRBD1 (5 bases). This CDR3 has 15 amino acids. Trimming stripped 5 bases from V and 5 bases from J, with 18 bases between. CDR1 is SEHNR, CDR2 FQNEAQ, per germline (reference sequence). CDR3 loop: CASSISGGAGTEAFF. The CDR3 DNA is TGTGCCAGCAGCATTAGCGGGGGAGCAGGTACTGAAGCTTTCTTT.

V and J are TRBV6-5 and TRBJ1-1; D gene uncertain. The V and J ends lost 0 bases and 1 base respectively, with 9 bases between them. The CDR3 contains 15 residues. Germline CDR1 and CDR2: MNHEY and SVGAGI. CDR3 DNA: TGTGCCAGCAGTTACTCGATAACAGCGAACACTGAAGCTTTCTTT. Its translation is CASSYSITANTEAFF.

The V gene is TRBV19, the J gene TRBJ1-5; D unresolved. The V gene's germline CDR1 is LNHDA and CDR2 SQIVND (reference sequence). Between the trimmed V and J ends, which lost 4 bases and 0 bases, there was a span of 7 bases. The CDR3 contains 14 residues. The CDR3 protein is CASSKLYSNQPQHF. CDR3 sequence (DNA): TGTGCCAGTAGTAAACTCTATAGCAATCAGCCCCAGCATTTT.

The chain combines TRBV21-1 with TRBJ2-2; TRBD2, the D gene given by the table, was not confirmed from the DNA. TRBV21-1 is marked as a pseudogene. The CDR3 sequence is 19 residues long. The CDR3 loop is CASSKNPNAGVVGTGELFF. The CDR3 coding sequence is TGTGCCAGCAGCAAAAACCCTAATGCGGGAGTCGTAGGCACCGGGGAGCTGTTTTTT.

The CDR3 coding sequence is TGTGCCAGCAGAAGGACAGACAACTCCTACGAGCAGTACTTC. Translating gives CASRRTDNSYEQYF. The V and J genes are TRBV4-2 and TRBJ2-7, with D possibly being TRBD1 (6 bases). The germline gives CDR1 LGHNA, CDR2 YNFKEQ. V lost 6 bases to trimming and J lost 0 bases, with 12 bases between them. The CDR3 is 14 residues long.